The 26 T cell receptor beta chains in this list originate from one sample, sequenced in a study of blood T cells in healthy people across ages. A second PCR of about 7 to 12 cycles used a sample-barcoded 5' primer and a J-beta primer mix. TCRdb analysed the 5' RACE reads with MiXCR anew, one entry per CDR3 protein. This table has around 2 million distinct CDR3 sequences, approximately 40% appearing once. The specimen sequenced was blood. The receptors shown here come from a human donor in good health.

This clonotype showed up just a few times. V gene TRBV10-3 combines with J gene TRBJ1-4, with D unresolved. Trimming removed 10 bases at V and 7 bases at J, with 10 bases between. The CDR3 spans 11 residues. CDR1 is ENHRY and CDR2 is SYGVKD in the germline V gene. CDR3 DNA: TGTGCCACTGGGCCCGGTGAAAAACTGTTTTTT. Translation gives CATGPGEKLFF.

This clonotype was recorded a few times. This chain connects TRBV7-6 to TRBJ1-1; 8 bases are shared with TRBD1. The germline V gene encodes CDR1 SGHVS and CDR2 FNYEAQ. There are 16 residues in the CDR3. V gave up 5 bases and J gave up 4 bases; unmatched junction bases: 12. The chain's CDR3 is CASSPRQGYGATEAFF. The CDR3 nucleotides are TGTGCCAGCAGCCCTAGACAGGGGTATGGCGCCACTGAAGCTTTCTTT.

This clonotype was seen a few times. CDR3 region: CSAHGPASTDTQYF. DNA of the CDR3: TGCAGTGCCCACGGGCCGGCTAGCACAGATACGCAGTATTTT. The rearrangement links TRBV20-1 to TRBJ2-3, with D unclear. The CDR3 is made up of 14 amino acids. Germline assignment: CDR1 DFQATT and CDR2 SNEGSKA (reference sequence). The V end was cut by 6 bases, the J end by 0 bases, with 13 bases between.

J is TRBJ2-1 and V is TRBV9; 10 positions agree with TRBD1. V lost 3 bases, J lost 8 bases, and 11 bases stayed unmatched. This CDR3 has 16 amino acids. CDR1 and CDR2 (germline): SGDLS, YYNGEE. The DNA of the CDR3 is TGTGCCAGCAGCGCCCTCCGGGACAGGGGAAGGTATGAGCAGTTCTTC. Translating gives CASSALRDRGRYEQFF.

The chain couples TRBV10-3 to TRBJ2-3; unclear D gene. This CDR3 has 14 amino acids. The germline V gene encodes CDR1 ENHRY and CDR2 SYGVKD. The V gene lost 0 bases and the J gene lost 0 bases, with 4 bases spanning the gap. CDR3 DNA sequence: TGTGCCATCAGTGAGTCCCCTAGCACAGATACGCAGTATTTT. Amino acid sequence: CAISESPSTDTQYF.

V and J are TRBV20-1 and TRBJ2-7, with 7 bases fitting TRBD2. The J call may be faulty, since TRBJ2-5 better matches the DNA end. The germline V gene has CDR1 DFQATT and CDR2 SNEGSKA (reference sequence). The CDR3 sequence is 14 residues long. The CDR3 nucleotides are TGCAGTGCTACGGGGGGAGATAGCGATGAGACCCAGTACTTC. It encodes CSATGGDSDETQYF.

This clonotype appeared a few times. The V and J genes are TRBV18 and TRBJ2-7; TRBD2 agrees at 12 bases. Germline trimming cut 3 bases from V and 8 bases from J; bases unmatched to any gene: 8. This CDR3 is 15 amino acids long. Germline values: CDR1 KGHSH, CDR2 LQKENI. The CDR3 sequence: CASSPPTSGGFKQYF. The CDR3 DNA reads TGTGCCAGCTCACCTCCGACTAGCGGGGGCTTCAAGCAGTACTTC.

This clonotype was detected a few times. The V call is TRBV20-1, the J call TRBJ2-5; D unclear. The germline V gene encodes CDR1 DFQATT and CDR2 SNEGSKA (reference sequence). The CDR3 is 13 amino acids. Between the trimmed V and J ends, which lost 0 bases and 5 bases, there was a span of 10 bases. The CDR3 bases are TGCAGTGCTAGAGAGCCCATAGGGGAGACCCAGTACTTC. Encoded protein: CSAREPIGETQYF.

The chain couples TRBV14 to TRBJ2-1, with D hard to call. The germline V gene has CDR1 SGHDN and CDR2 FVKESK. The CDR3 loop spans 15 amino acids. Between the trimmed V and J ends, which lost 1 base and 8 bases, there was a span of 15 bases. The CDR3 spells CASSQGGSQVYEQFF. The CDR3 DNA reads TGTGCCAGCAGCCAAGGGGGTTCTCAAGTCTATGAGCAGTTCTTC.

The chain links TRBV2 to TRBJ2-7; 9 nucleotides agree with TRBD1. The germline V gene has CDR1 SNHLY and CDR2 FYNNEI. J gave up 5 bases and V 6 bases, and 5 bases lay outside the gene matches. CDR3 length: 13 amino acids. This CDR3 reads CASRLGQGNEQYF. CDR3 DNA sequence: TGTGCCAGCAGATTAGGACAGGGGAACGAGCAGTACTTC. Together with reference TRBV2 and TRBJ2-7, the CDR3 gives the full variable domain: EPEVTQTPSHQVTQMGQEVILRCVPISNHLYFYWYRQILGQKVEFLVSFYNNEISEKSEIFDDQFSVERPDGSNFTLKIRSTKLEDSAMYFCASRLGQGNEQYFGPGTRLTVT.

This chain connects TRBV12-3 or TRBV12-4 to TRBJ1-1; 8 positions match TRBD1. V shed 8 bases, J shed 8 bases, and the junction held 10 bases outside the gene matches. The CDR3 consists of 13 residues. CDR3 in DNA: TGTGCCAGCGGTGGACAGGGTCACCGAGAAGCTTTCTTT. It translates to CASGGQGHREAFF.

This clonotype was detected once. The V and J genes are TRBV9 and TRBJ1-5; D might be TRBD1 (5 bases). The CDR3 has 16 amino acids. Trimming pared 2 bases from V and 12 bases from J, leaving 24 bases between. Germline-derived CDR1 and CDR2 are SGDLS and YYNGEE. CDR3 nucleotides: TGTGCCAGCAGCGTCCGACAGCCTGCCGGCCTCAGCCGCCAGCATTTT. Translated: CASSVRQPAGLSRQHF. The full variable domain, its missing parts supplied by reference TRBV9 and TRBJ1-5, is DSGVTQTPKHLITATGQRVTLRCSPRSGDLSVYWYQQSLDQGLQFLIQYYNGEERAKGNILERFSAQQFPDLHSELNLSSLELGDSALYFCASSVRQPAGLSRQHFGDGTRLSIL.

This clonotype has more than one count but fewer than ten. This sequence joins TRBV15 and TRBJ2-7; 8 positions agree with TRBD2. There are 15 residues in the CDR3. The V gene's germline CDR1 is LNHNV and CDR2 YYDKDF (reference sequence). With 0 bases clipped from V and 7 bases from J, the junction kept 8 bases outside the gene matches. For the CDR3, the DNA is TGTGCCACCAGCAGAGATTTAGCGGGGTCGGGTGAGCAGTACTTC. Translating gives CATSRDLAGSGEQYF.

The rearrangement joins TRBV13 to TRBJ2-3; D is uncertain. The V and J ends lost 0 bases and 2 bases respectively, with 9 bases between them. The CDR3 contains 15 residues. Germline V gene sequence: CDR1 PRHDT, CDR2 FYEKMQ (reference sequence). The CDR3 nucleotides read TGTGCCAGCAGCTTAGGAATCAGGATCACAGATACGCAGTATTTT. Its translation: CASSLGIRITDTQYF.

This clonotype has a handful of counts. The CDR3 region is CASRRQGSLEQYF. The CDR3, as DNA: TGTGCCAGCCGAAGACAGGGGTCCCTCGAGCAGTACTTC. The chain recombines TRBV7-2 with TRBJ2-7; TRBD1 matches at 8 bases. Per the germline V gene, CDR1 is SGHTA and CDR2 is FQGNSA. The CDR3 length is 13 residues. Trimming cost V 8 bases and J 6 bases; bases outside gene matches: 9.

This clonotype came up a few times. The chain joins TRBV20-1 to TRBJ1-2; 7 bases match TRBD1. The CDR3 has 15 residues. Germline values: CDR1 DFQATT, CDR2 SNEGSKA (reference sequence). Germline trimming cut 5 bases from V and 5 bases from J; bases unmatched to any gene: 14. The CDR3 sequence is CSAVDREKPFYGYTF. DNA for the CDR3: TGCAGTGCTGTTGACAGGGAAAAACCCTTTTATGGCTACACCTTC.

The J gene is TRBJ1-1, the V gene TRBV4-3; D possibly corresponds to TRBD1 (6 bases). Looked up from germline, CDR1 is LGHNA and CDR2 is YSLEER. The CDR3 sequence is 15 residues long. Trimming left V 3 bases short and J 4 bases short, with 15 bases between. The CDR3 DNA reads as TGCGCCAGCAGCCATGAAGACAGGCGGAGCACTGAAGCTTTCTTT. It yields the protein CASSHEDRRSTEAFF.

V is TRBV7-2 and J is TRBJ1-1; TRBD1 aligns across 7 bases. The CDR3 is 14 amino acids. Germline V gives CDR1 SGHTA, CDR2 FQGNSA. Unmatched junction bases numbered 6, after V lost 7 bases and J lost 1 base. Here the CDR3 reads CASILWTGNTEAFF. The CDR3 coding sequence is TGTGCCAGCATCCTCTGGACAGGGAACACTGAAGCTTTCTTT.

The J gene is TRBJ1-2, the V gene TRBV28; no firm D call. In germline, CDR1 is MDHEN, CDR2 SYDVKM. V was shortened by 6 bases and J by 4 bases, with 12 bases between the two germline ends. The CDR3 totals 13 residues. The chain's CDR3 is CASSNQDGYGYTF. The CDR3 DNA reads TGTGCCAGCAGCAACCAGGACGGCTATGGCTACACCTTC.

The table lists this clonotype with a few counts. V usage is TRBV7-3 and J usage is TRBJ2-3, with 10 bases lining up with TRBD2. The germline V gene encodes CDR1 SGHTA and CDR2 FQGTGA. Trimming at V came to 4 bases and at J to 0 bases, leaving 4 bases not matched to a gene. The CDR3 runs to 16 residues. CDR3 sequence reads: CASSSKRGGSTDTQYF. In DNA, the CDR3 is TGTGCCAGCAGCTCTAAGCGGGGGGGAAGCACAGATACGCAGTATTTT. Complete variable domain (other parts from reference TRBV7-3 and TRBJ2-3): GAGVSQTPSNKVTEKGKYVELRCDPISGHTALYWYRQSLGQGPEFLIYFQGTGAADDSGLPNDRFFAVRPEGSVSTLKIQRTERGDSAVYLCASSSKRGGSTDTQYFGPGTRLTVL.

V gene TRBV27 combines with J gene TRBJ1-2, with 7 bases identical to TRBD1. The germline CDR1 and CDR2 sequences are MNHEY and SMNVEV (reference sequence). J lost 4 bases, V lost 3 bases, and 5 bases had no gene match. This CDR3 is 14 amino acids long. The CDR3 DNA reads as TGTGCCAGCAGTTTGACAGGGTCCCTCTATGGCTACACCTTC. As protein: CASSLTGSLYGYTF.

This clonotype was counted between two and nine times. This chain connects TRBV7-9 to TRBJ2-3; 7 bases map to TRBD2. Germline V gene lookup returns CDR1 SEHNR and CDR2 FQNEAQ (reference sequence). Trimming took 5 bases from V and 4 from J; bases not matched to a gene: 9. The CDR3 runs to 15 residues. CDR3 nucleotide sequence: TGTGCCAGCAGCCCCCGGGCGGGGGTATCAGATACGCAGTATTTT. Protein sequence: CASSPRAGVSDTQYF.

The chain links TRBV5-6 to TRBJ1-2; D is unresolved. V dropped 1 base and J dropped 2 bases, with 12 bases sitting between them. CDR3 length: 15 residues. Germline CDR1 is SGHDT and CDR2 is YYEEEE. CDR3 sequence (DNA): TGTGCCAGCAGCTTGATTAGTGATAGAAACTATGGCTACACCTTC. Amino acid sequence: CASSLISDRNYGYTF. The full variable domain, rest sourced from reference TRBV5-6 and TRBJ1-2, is DAGVTQSPTHLIKTRGQQVTLRCSPKSGHDTVSWYQQALGQGPQFIFQYYEEEERQRGNFPDRFSGHQFPNYSSELNVNALLLGDSALYLCASSLISDRNYGYTFGSGTRLTVV.

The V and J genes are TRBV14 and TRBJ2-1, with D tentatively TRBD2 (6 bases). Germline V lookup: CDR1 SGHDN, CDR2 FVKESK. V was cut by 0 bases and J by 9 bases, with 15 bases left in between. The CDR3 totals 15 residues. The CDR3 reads CASSQDAPWGVEQFF. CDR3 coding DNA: TGTGCCAGCAGCCAAGACGCTCCGTGGGGGGTTGAGCAGTTCTTC.

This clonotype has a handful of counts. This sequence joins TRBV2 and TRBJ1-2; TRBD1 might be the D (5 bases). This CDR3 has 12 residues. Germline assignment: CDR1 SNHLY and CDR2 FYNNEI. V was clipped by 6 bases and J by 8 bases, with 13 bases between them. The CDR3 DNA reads TGTGCCAGCAGCGGGAGGGGACCCGGCTACACCTTC. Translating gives CASSGRGPGYTF. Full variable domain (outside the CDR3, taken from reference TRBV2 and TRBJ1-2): EPEVTQTPSHQVTQMGQEVILRCVPISNHLYFYWYRQILGQKVEFLVSFYNNEISEKSEIFDDQFSVERPDGSNFTLKIRSTKLEDSAMYFCASSGRGPGYTFGSGTRLTVV.

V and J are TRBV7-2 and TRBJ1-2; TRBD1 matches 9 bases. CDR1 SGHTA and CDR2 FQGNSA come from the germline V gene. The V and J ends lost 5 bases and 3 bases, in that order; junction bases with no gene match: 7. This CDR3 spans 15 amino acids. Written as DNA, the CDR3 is TGTGCCAGCAGCCTGGGTGGACAGGGGCACTATGGCTACACCTTC. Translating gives CASSLGGQGHYGYTF.